This T cell receptor beta chain was captured by sequencing in a study of stem cell transplantation in POMP-related autoinflammatory disease. V lost 3 bases and J lost 5; bases outside the gene matches: 6. The CDR3 totals 14 residues. Germline assignment: CDR1 LNHDA and CDR2 SQIVND (reference sequence). Assay: immunoSEQ multiplex PCR; the TCRdb copy retains only in-frame clones and omits some. The profile shows about 6,900 clones, roughly 87% of them singletons. This clonotype originated in a human donor in good health. The rearrangement joins TRBV19 to TRBJ1-1, with 7 nucleotides matching TRBD1. The sequencing input was a CXCR5-defined cell subset from PBMCs. The CDR3: CASSMKGAVTEAFF. For the CDR3, the DNA is TGTGCCAGTAGTATGAAGGGGGCGGTTACTGAAGCTTTCTTT. Together with reference TRBV19 and TRBJ1-1, the CDR3 gives the full variable domain: DGGITQSPKYLFRKEGQNVTLSCEQNLNHDAMYWYRQDPGQGLRLIYYSQIVNDFQKGDIAEGYSVSREKKESFPLTVTSAQKNPTAFYLCASSMKGAVTEAFFGQGTRLTVV.